This T cell receptor (beta chain) was sequenced in a study of T cell responses to AZD1222 COVID-19 vaccine. This clone was recorded only once. CDR1 and CDR2 (germline): ENHRY, SYGVKD. This CDR3 comprises 13 residues. V lost 6 bases to trimming and J lost 1 base, with 9 bases between them. TCRdb's table, derived via immunoSEQ multiplex PCR, lists solely in-frame clones and lacks some. Of about 260,000 clones in the sample, 80% to 95% were seen once. The chain couples TRBV10-3 to TRBJ1-1; D possibly corresponds to TRBD1 (6 bases). The sequencing used peripheral blood, collected on day 0 of AZD1222 vaccination. The origin of this receptor is an adult in good health. The CDR3 reads CAIRPQGNTEAFF. The CDR3 DNA follows: TGTGCCATCAGACCACAGGGGAACACTGAAGCTTTCTTT.